Listed below are T cell receptor beta chains from one sample, sequenced in a study of a mutant IDH1 vaccine in newly diagnosed glioma. Their recognized antigens are unknown. Some clones are missing from TCRdb's copy, which holds only in-frame ones; the method was immunoSEQ multiplex PCR. Here the sample spans approximately 81,000 clones, about 82% being singletons. Sequenced here: PBMCs, sampled from a glioma patient whose treatment included an IDH1 peptide vaccine. The receptors originated from a man younger than 40 with glioma. Some clones in this sample may be carry-over from other donors' samples. The CDR3 runs from the conserved cysteine through the conserved F or W. A D gene is named only where the DNA matches it firmly. Not all rows give a size; the values are once, few, many and, for expanded clones, a class.

TRBV6-5	TRBJ2-5	.	TRBD2	CASRPPTGGVGEQYF	TGTGCCAGCAGGCCCCCGACCGGGGGGGTAGGTGAGCAGTACTTC
TRBV4-2	TRBJ1-5	.	TRBD1	CASSHRQGAPNQPQHF	TGTGCCAGCAGCCACAGACAGGGGGCGCCGAATCAGCCCCAGCATTTT
TRBV18	TRBJ2-6	.	TRBD1	CASSPLSGGTGSGANVLTF	TGTGCCAGCTCACCTCTATCAGGGGGGACAGGGTCTGGGGCCAACGTCCTGACTTTC
TRBV5-6	TRBJ2-1	.	TRBD2	CASSLAGGVNNEQFF	TGTGCCAGCAGCTTGGCTGGGGGGGTCAACAATGAGCAGTTCTTC
TRBV7-9	TRBJ1-4	.	.	CASSPGGVYNEKLFF	TGTGCCAGCAGCCCGGGGGGGGTTTATAATGAAAAACTGTTTTTT
TRBV28	TRBJ1-3	.	.	CATKGWDWSSGNTIYF	TGTGCCACCAAGGGGTGGGACTGGAGCTCTGGAAACACCATATATTTT
TRBV19	TRBJ2-7	.	.	CASSIGGRVGEQYF	TGTGCCAGTAGTATAGGGGGCAGGGTCGGTGAGCAGTACTTC
TRBV2	TRBJ2-2	.	.	CASSSGANTGELFF	TGTGCCAGCTCTTCCGGGGCTAACACCGGGGAGCTGTTTTTT
TRBV6-5	TRBJ2-1	.	TRBD2	CASSFLAGGGHNEQFF	TGTGCCAGCAGTTTTCTAGCGGGAGGGGGCCACAATGAGCAGTTCTTC
TRBV2	TRBJ1-6	.	.	CASRASGTLASPLHF	TGTGCCAGCAGAGCCTCCGGGACTCTCGCTTCACCCCTCCACTTT
TRBV2	TRBJ2-3	.	.	CASSSSGDTDTQYF	TGTGCCAGCAGCAGTTCGGGCGACACAGATACGCAGTATTTT
TRBV2	TRBJ1-4	.	.	CASRPTATNEKLFF	TGTGCCAGCAGACCGACAGCAACTAATGAAAAACTGTTTTTT
TRBV2	TRBJ2-5	.	.	CASSDRGQTQYF	TGTGCCAGCAGTGACAGGGGTCAGACCCAGTACTTC
TRBV7-9	TRBJ1-6	once	.	CASGPGRGSPLHF	TGTGCCAGCGGTCCTGGGCGAGGGTCACCCCTCCACTTT
TRBV2	TRBJ1-4	.	.	CASKSSSVEKLFF	TGTGCCAGCAAATCATCGTCGGTGGAAAAACTGTTTTTT
TRBV19	TRBJ1-3	once	.	CASSDPRTGAGNTIYF	TGTGCCAGTAGCGACCCCAGGACGGGGGCTGGAAACACCATATATTTT
TRBV27	TRBJ2-5	.	TRBD1	CASSLQQPRTGWRETQYF	TGTGCCAGCAGTTTGCAACAACCAAGGACAGGGTGGCGAGAGACCCAGTACTTC
TRBV28	TRBJ2-2	.	.	CASSRFNTGELFF	TGTGCCAGCAGCCGCTTCAACACCGGGGAGCTGTTTTTT
TRBV6-5	TRBJ2-7	.	.	CASSLGQGTEQYF	TGTGCCAGCAGCCTGGGGCAGGGTACCGAGCAGTACTTC
TRBV5-1	TRBJ1-2	.	TRBD1	CASSQGTGYGYTF	TGCGCCAGCAGCCAAGGGACAGGATATGGCTACACCTTC
TRBV19	TRBJ1-5	.	.	CASSSERVVQPQHF	TGTGCCAGTAGTTCTGAACGGGTAGTCCAGCCCCAGCATTTT
TRBV6-4	TRBJ2-1	.	.	CASSSGNEQFF	TGTGCCAGCAGTAGTGGCAATGAGCAGTTCTTC
TRBV4-3	TRBJ1-4	.	.	CASSQDGRGGSNEKLFF	TGCGCCAGCAGCCAAGATGGTCGAGGGGGGTCTAATGAAAAACTGTTTTTT
TRBV7-3	TRBJ1-1	few	TRBD1	CASSLSGGDTEAFF	TGTGCCAGCAGCTTATCAGGGGGCGACACTGAAGCTTTCTTT
TRBV9	TRBJ1-5	.	.	CASSGGTGNQPQHF	TGTGCCAGCAGCGGGGGGACGGGAAATCAGCCCCAGCATTTT
TRBV6-5	TRBJ2-7	.	.	CASRQNGPTYEQYF	TGTGCCAGCAGGCAAAACGGGCCGACCTACGAGCAGTACTTC
TRBV5-6	TRBJ2-7	.	.	CASSLTIERDEQYF	TGTGCCAGCAGCTTAACAATAGAGAGGGACGAGCAGTACTTC
TRBV5-4	TRBJ1-5	.	TRBD1	CASSSDRDQPQHF	TGTGCCAGCAGCTCGGACAGGGATCAGCCCCAGCATTTT
TRBV9	TRBJ2-2	.	.	CASSVKVANTGELFF	TGTGCCAGCAGCGTAAAGGTCGCGAACACCGGGGAGCTGTTTTTT
TRBV5-4	TRBJ2-7	.	.	CASSLDGEQYF	TGTGCCAGCAGCTTGGATGGGGAGCAGTACTTC
TRBV7-9	TRBJ2-5	.	TRBD2	CASSSGLAGYQETQYF	TGTGCCAGCAGCTCGGGACTAGCGGGGTACCAAGAGACCCAGTACTTC
TRBV6-5	TRBJ2-2	.	TRBD2	CASSSTSGRANGELFF	TGTGCCAGCAGTTCGACTAGCGGGAGGGCCAACGGGGAGCTGTTTTTT
TRBV2	TRBJ2-7	.	.	CASSVPSLSSYEQYF	TGTGCCAGCAGTGTCCCCAGCCTTAGCTCCTACGAGCAGTACTTC
TRBV19	TRBJ1-5	.	.	CASSISAFNQPQHF	TGTGCCAGTAGTATATCCGCTTTCAATCAGCCCCAGCATTTT